This T cell receptor (beta chain) was documented in a study of T cell responses to AZD1222 COVID-19 vaccine. Study outcomes and limitations: Without day 14 samples, only post-peak T cell repertoires were studied. The reported proportion of spike-specific TCRs targeting unmutated variant regions was nearly half. There were mostly white British donors and more females than males, and clonal diversity was possibly underestimated. AZD1222 recipients seropositive at baseline numbered only five to seven.

The J segment lost 11 bases and the V segment lost 6 bases, leaving 6 bases of the junction unmatched. The CDR3 loop spans 12 amino acids. To note about this clone: Its antigen remains unidentified.

TCRdb's copy holds only in-frame clones and misses some; the assay was immunoSEQ multiplex PCR. Among more than 85,000 clones, around 81% were seen once, and the ten largest hold 3.5% to 5.5%. The source is an adult in good health. This sample comprised peripheral blood, obtained on day 0 of AZD1222 vaccination. The V and J genes are TRBV12-3 or TRBV12-4 and TRBJ1-1; 10 nucleotides line up with TRBD1. The CDR3 coding sequence is TGTGCCAGCAGGCCGGGACAGGGGCCGGCTTTCTTT. Amino acids: CASRPGQGPAFF.